Presented here are 10 T cell receptor beta chains from one specimen sequenced in a study of CD8 T cells in Susac syndrome. The RNA, 0.5 to 1 ug, was put through reverse transcription using random hexamers. TCRdb passed the immunoSEQ multiplex PCR reads through MiXCR, listing each CDR3 protein once. Of roughly 130,000 distinct CDR3 sequences in the sample, roughly 94% were seen once. Sequenced sample: CD4+ T cells from PBMCs. The receptors come from a human donor with multiple sclerosis.

This clonotype was seen a single time. The chain employs TRBV27 and TRBJ1-2, with D possibly matching TRBD1 (6 bases). V gave up 3 bases and J gave up 2 bases, with 19 bases separating them. Germline lookup yields CDR1 MNHEY and CDR2 SMNVEV (reference sequence). The CDR3 spans 17 residues. The CDR3 DNA reads as TGTGCCAGCAGTTTTCAGAGGGGGTCTGCGGGAAACTATGGCTACACCTTC. Its translation: CASSFQRGSAGNYGYTF.

The chain links TRBV18 to TRBJ1-1; 9 nucleotides align to TRBD1. The CDR3 sequence is 12 residues long. The V segment lost 8 bases and the J segment 4 bases; nucleotides outside the gene matches: 2. Germline V gene data show CDR1 as KGHSH and CDR2 as LQKENI. CDR3 bases: TGTGCCAGCCTGGGACAGGGCACTGAAGCTTTCTTT. Translation gives CASLGQGTEAFF.

The gene calls are TRBV12-3 or TRBV12-4 and TRBJ1-4, with 7 positions matching TRBD1. V lost 5 bases to trimming and J lost 6 bases; unmatched junction nucleotides: 9. The CDR3 is made up of 15 amino acids. The CDR3 bases are TGTGCCAGCAGTGGATGGACAGGCGGGGATGAAAAACTGTTTTTT. Translation gives CASSGWTGGDEKLFF.

The CDR3 protein is CASSELGGENEKLFF. Written as DNA, the CDR3 is TGTGCCAGCAGTGAACTGGGAGGAGAGAATGAAAAACTGTTTTTT. The rearrangement uses TRBV2 and TRBJ1-4; D call uncertain. The CDR3 is 15 residues long. Germline V gives CDR1 SNHLY, CDR2 FYNNEI. With 2 bases removed from V and 5 bases from J, the gap between germline ends came to 12 bases.

This chain links TRBV5-1 with TRBJ1-2; D remains unclear. Germline-derived CDR1 and CDR2 are SGHRS and YFSETQ. This CDR3 has 16 amino acids. V was trimmed by 4 bases and J by 0 bases, leaving 16 bases between them. This CDR3 reads CASSPTTPGSNYGYTF. CDR3 coding DNA: TGCGCCAGCAGCCCCACCACCCCAGGCTCTAACTATGGCTACACCTTC.

The chain employs TRBV5-4 and TRBJ1-2; possibly TRBD1 for D (6 bases). CDR3 length: 16 residues. The germline CDR1 and CDR2 sequences are SGHNT and YYREEE (reference sequence). V lost 7 bases and J 3 bases, leaving 22 bases between the germline ends. CDR3 region: CASGPEGEPQHYGYTF. The CDR3, as DNA: TGTGCCAGCGGCCCGGAGGGGGAACCTCAACACTATGGCTACACCTTC.

The V and J genes are TRBV4-2 and TRBJ1-2; 7 nucleotides agree with TRBD1. Germline CDR1 reads LGHNA; CDR2 reads YNFKEQ. This CDR3 has 15 amino acids. V lost 4 bases, J lost 1 base, and 6 bases stayed unmatched. As DNA, the CDR3 is TGTGCCAGCAGCCTCGGGACAGAACTTAACTATGGCTACACCTTC. Its protein product is CASSLGTELNYGYTF.

Of note for this clonotype: The junction does not match germline at one end; this may be a read error. This chain connects TRBV4-3 to TRBJ1-5, with 9 nucleotides matching TRBD1. Germline CDR1 LGHNA, CDR2 YSLEER. This CDR3 has 13 residues. Here the CDR3 reads CASSQDRGQPQHF. DNA of the CDR3: TGTGCCAGCAGCCAGGACAGGGGCCAGCCCCAGCATTTT.

V is TRBV28 and J is TRBJ2-1, with unresolved D. The V end lost 8 bases, the J end lost 9 bases, and 14 bases lay between the germline ends. The germline V gene has CDR1 MDHEN and CDR2 SYDVKM. There are 12 residues in the CDR3. Written as DNA, the CDR3 is TGTGCCAGCGGGAAAGAAATTTCTGAGCAGTTCTTC. This gives the protein CASGKEISEQFF.

The rearrangement uses TRBV3-1 and TRBJ1-2; D perhaps matches TRBD1 (6 bases). The CDR3 contains 16 residues. Per the germline V gene, CDR1 is LGHDT and CDR2 is YNNKEL (reference sequence). V lost 0 bases and J 10 bases, leaving 21 bases between the germline ends. The CDR3, as DNA: TGTGCCAGCAGCCAAGATAACCCTTTGCTCGGGGGCTTCTACACCTTC. Its translation is CASSQDNPLLGGFYTF.